This passage covers 7 T cell receptor beta chains from one sample sequenced in a study of T-cell memory formation after mild COVID-19. Each CDR3 protein gets one entry after TCRdb re-called the 5' RACE reads with MiXCR. The data contain 150,000 to 200,000 distinct CDR3 sequences, about 14% of them seen just once; the ten biggest clones take up 12% to 15%. The sequenced sample was PBMCs or a T cell subset sorted from them (not recorded which). The origin of the receptors is an adult woman who had mild COVID-19 (a few samples of this study predate the infection). Cell type and time point are not known.

The chain combines TRBV4-1 with TRBJ2-5; TRBD1 aligns across 8 bases. This CDR3 contains 15 residues. With V trimmed by 5 bases and J by 1 base, 6 bases remained unmatched. Germline V gene lookup returns CDR1 MGHRA and CDR2 YSYEKL. This CDR3 is CASSTQGDIQETQYF. The CDR3 region has the DNA TGCGCCAGCAGCACACAGGGGGACATCCAAGAGACCCAGTACTTC.

This clonotype was counted at least ten times. The DNA of the CDR3 is TGTGCCAGCAGCTTGTGGGGAGAGGTAACAGATACGCAGTATTTT. Translating it yields CASSLWGEVTDTQYF. V gene TRBV7-6 combines with J gene TRBJ2-3, with a possible D match to TRBD2 (5 bases). The CDR3 contains 15 residues. Germline CDR1 is SGHVS and CDR2 is FNYEAQ. Trimming shortened V by 3 bases and J by 3 bases, and 13 bases separated the two germline ends. The whole variable domain, remainder taken from reference TRBV7-6 and TRBJ2-3, is GAGVSQSPRYKVTKRGQDVALRCDPISGHVSLYWYRQALGQGPEFLTYFNYEAQQDKSGLPNDRFSAERPEGSISTLTIQRTEQRDSAMYRCASSLWGEVTDTQYFGPGTRLTVL.

This clonotype came up a few times. The genes are TRBV12-3 or TRBV12-4 and TRBJ1-1; D not resolved. CDR3 length: 14 residues. Trimming cost V 5 bases and J 5 bases, with 15 bases left between them. CDR3 coding DNA: TGTGCCAGCAGTACCTCGGGGATGCGAACTGAAGCTTTCTTT. This translates into CASSTSGMRTEAFF.

As concerns this clonotype: An end of the junction does not agree with germline; a read error may underlie this. The CDR3 loop is CARSPAGGGTDTQYF. CDR3 DNA sequence: TGTGCCCGCAGTCCAGCGGGAGGGGGCACAGATACGCAGTATTTT. The chain uses TRBV28 and TRBJ2-3, with 10 bases identical to TRBD2. The CDR3 covers 15 residues. Germline V CDR1 and CDR2: MDHEN, SYDVKM.

This clonotype was detected a few times. This sequence joins TRBV7-2 and TRBJ2-7, with 12 bases identical to TRBD2. The trim removed 3 bases at V and 7 bases at J, leaving 7 bases unmatched. The CDR3 is 15 residues long. Germline V gives CDR1 SGHTA, CDR2 FQGNSA. The CDR3 DNA sequence: TGTGCCAGCAGCTTGCGGACTAGCGGGAACGGGGAGCAGTACTTC. Translating gives CASSLRTSGNGEQYF. The whole variable domain, filled in from reference TRBV7-2 and TRBJ2-7, reads GAGVSQSPSNKVTEKGKDVELRCDPISGHTALYWYRQSLGQGLEFLIYFQGNSAPDKSGLPSDRFSAERTGGSVSTLTIQRTQQEDSAVYLCASSLRTSGNGEQYFGPGTRLTVT.

This clonotype was seen a handful of times. The chain combines TRBV29-1 with TRBJ2-2; TRBD1 agrees at 8 bases. This CDR3 spans 15 amino acids. V lost 6 bases and J lost 1; bases outside the gene matches: 7. Germline CDR1 reads SQVTM; CDR2 reads ANQGSEA. The CDR3 nucleotides are TGCAGCGTAGACACCGGGACAGGGAACACCGGGGAGCTGTTTTTT. It encodes CSVDTGTGNTGELFF.

This clonotype was detected only a few times. The V gene is TRBV24-1, the J gene TRBJ1-5, with a tentative D call TRBD1 (5 bases). The length of the CDR3 is 13 residues. The V gene lost 4 bases and the J gene lost 4 bases, with 7 bases spanning the gap. Germline V gene data show CDR1 as KGHDR and CDR2 as SFDVKD. Written as DNA, the CDR3 is TGTGCCACCAGTGAACCAGGGAATCAGCCCCAGCATTTT. This codes for CATSEPGNQPQHF.